A selection of T cell receptor beta chains follows, all from one sample in a study of graft-versus-host responses after intestinal transplantation. Method: immunoSEQ multiplex PCR; TCRdb's copy keeps in-frame clones and lacks some. The sample yields tens of thousands of clones, 75% to 95% seen once. Their antigens remain unidentified. The input for sequencing was unstimulated CD4+ T cells sorted from spleen or lymph node cells, taken before intestinal transplant. These receptors came from a human donor who received an intestinal transplant. CDR3s include the opening cysteine and the closing phenylalanine or tryptophan. A D gene is named only where the DNA matches it firmly. Clone size is stated in some rows and not others, as once, few, many or a class when expanded.

V gene: TRBV4-3
CDR3 length: 13
D gene: TRBD1
clone size: NA
J gene: TRBJ2-1
CDR3 DNA: TGCGCCAGCGGATGGGACAGGGAAGGTGAGCAGTTCTTC
CDR3 protein: CASGWDREGEQFF

V gene: TRBV5-1
CDR3 length: 14
D gene: NA
clone size: NA
J gene: TRBJ2-5
CDR3 DNA: TGCGCCAGCAGCTTGGCCACTCTACAAGAGACCCAGTACTTC
CDR3 protein: CASSLATLQETQYF

V gene: TRBV2
CDR3 length: 15
D gene: TRBD2
clone size: NA
J gene: TRBJ2-2
CDR3 DNA: TGTGCCAGCAGTGAGAGAGCGGGGGGGCCCGGGGAGCTGTTTTTT
CDR3 protein: CASSERAGGPGELFF

V gene: TRBV11-2
CDR3 length: 15
D gene: TRBD1
clone size: once
J gene: TRBJ2-5
CDR3 DNA: TGTGCCAGCAAATACACCGGGACAGAAAAAGAGACCCAGTACTTC
CDR3 protein: CASKYTGTEKETQYF

V gene: TRBV30
CDR3 length: 18
D gene: NA
clone size: NA
J gene: TRBJ2-1
CDR3 DNA: TGTGCCTGGAGTGCTTTATATACGGGGAACCCTCGGGATTATGAGCAGTTCTTC
CDR3 protein: CAWSALYTGNPRDYEQFF

V gene: TRBV29-1
CDR3 length: 14
D gene: TRBD1
clone size: NA
J gene: TRBJ2-7
CDR3 DNA: TGCAGCGTCCACACCCCCGGGACAGGGATCGAGCAGTACTTC
CDR3 protein: CSVHTPGTGIEQYF

V gene: TRBV21-1
CDR3 length: 14
D gene: NA
clone size: NA
J gene: TRBJ2-7
CDR3 DNA: TGTGCCAGCAGCAAAAGAGGACAGGGTTTCGAGCAGTACTTC
CDR3 protein: CASSKRGQGFEQYF

V gene: TRBV7-2
CDR3 length: 16
D gene: TRBD1
clone size: NA
J gene: TRBJ2-2
CDR3 DNA: TGTGCCAGCAGCTTATTTGGGGACAGGGAGACCGGGGAGCTGTTTTTT
CDR3 protein: CASSLFGDRETGELFF

V gene: TRBV30
CDR3 length: 11
D gene: NA
clone size: NA
J gene: TRBJ2-3
CDR3 DNA: TGTGCCTGGAGGGGAGAAGATACGCAGTATTTT
CDR3 protein: CAWRGEDTQYF

V gene: TRBV4-3
CDR3 length: 15
D gene: TRBD1
clone size: NA
J gene: TRBJ2-7
CDR3 DNA: TGCGCCAGCAGCCAGAGTCCGGGACAGGGGTACGAGCAGTACTTC
CDR3 protein: CASSQSPGQGYEQYF

V gene: TRBV7-9
CDR3 length: 15
D gene: NA
clone size: once
J gene: TRBJ2-7
CDR3 DNA: TGTGCCAGCAGCTTAGGGCTGGGCGTTTTAAACGAGCAGTACTTC
CDR3 protein: CASSLGLGVLNEQYF

V gene: TRBV11-2
CDR3 length: 13
D gene: TRBD1
clone size: NA
J gene: TRBJ1-1
CDR3 DNA: TGTGCCAGCAGCTTAGATTGGACAGGGTTTGCTTTCTTT
CDR3 protein: CASSLDWTGFAFF

V gene: TRBV10-3
CDR3 length: 13
D gene: TRBD1
clone size: NA
J gene: TRBJ1-2
CDR3 DNA: TGTGCCATCAGGGCCGGGACAGTTTCAGGCTACACCTTC
CDR3 protein: CAIRAGTVSGYTF

V gene: TRBV25-1
CDR3 length: 15
D gene: NA
clone size: NA
J gene: TRBJ1-4
CDR3 DNA: TGTGCCAGCAGTGAATATGCGGGGGTGGATGAAAAACTGTTTTTT
CDR3 protein: CASSEYAGVDEKLFF

V gene: TRBV6-5
CDR3 length: 14
D gene: TRBD1
clone size: NA
J gene: TRBJ1-4
CDR3 DNA: TGTGCCAGCAGCCAAGACAGGGGGCGTGTAAAACTGTTTTTT
CDR3 protein: CASSQDRGRVKLFF

V gene: TRBV19
CDR3 length: 15
D gene: TRBD1
clone size: NA
J gene: TRBJ1-1
CDR3 DNA: TGTGCCAGTACCCTAACCGGGACAGGGAACACTGAAGCTTTCTTT
CDR3 protein: CASTLTGTGNTEAFF

V gene: TRBV20-1
CDR3 length: 10
D gene: NA
clone size: NA
J gene: TRBJ2-5
CDR3 DNA: TGCAGTGCTACAGAGACAACCCAGTACTTC
CDR3 protein: CSATETTQYF

V gene: TRBV12-5
CDR3 length: 15
D gene: NA
clone size: NA
J gene: TRBJ1-4
CDR3 DNA: TGTGCTAGTGGTTTGGGGACGGCGGCGGGGGAAAAACTGTTTTTT
CDR3 protein: CASGLGTAAGEKLFF

V gene: TRBV7-7
CDR3 length: 13
D gene: NA
clone size: NA
J gene: TRBJ2-3
CDR3 DNA: TGTGCCAGCAGCCCCGGGACAAGCGGTACGCAGTATTTT
CDR3 protein: CASSPGTSGTQYF

V gene: TRBV5-1
CDR3 length: 18
D gene: TRBD1
clone size: once
J gene: TRBJ2-6
CDR3 DNA: TGCGCCAGCAGTCTCCGGACAGGGGGAAGTGTTGGGGCCAACGTCCTGACTTTC
CDR3 protein: CASSLRTGGSVGANVLTF

V gene: TRBV19
CDR3 length: 17
D gene: TRBD2
clone size: NA
J gene: TRBJ2-5
CDR3 DNA: TGTGCCAGTAGTATAGGGGGGACTAGCGGGGCGCAAGAGACCCAGTACTTC
CDR3 protein: CASSIGGTSGAQETQYF

V gene: TRBV5-1
CDR3 length: 15
D gene: NA
clone size: NA
J gene: TRBJ2-5
CDR3 DNA: TGCGCCAGCAGCTTGGCTACTACGGCTGAAGAGACCCAGTACTTC
CDR3 protein: CASSLATTAEETQYF

V gene: TRBV7-2
CDR3 length: 16
D gene: NA
clone size: NA
J gene: TRBJ1-2
CDR3 DNA: TGTGCCAGCAGCGTGGGGGGGCCGGAAGGGGTCTATGGCTACACCTTC
CDR3 protein: CASSVGGPEGVYGYTF

V gene: TRBV7-8
CDR3 length: 16
D gene: TRBD2
clone size: NA
J gene: TRBJ2-7
CDR3 DNA: TGTGCCAGCAGCTTAGGGCTAGCGGGGGGGCAAAGCGAGCAGTACTTC
CDR3 protein: CASSLGLAGGQSEQYF

V gene: TRBV5-1
CDR3 length: 14
D gene: TRBD2
clone size: NA
J gene: TRBJ2-2
CDR3 DNA: TGCGCCAGCAGTATCGGGGGGGACACCGGGGAGCTGTTTTTT
CDR3 protein: CASSIGGDTGELFF

V gene: TRBV18
CDR3 length: 14
D gene: TRBD1
clone size: NA
J gene: TRBJ2-1
CDR3 DNA: TGTGCCAGCTCACGACAGGGGGCGCGCAATGAGCAGTTCTTC
CDR3 protein: CASSRQGARNEQFF

V gene: TRBV7-8
CDR3 length: 14
D gene: TRBD1
clone size: once
J gene: TRBJ1-1
CDR3 DNA: TGTGCCAGCAGCTCACAGGGGACGACGGCTGAAGCTTTCTTT
CDR3 protein: CASSSQGTTAEAFF

V gene: TRBV13
CDR3 length: 14
D gene: NA
clone size: few
J gene: TRBJ1-6
CDR3 DNA: TGTGCCAGCAGCTCCCGTCAGGCCAATTCACCCCTCCACTTT
CDR3 protein: CASSSRQANSPLHF

V gene: TRBV6-5
CDR3 length: 12
D gene: NA
clone size: NA
J gene: TRBJ1-6
CDR3 DNA: TGTGCCAGCAGTTACGCGGGCTCACCCCTCCACTTT
CDR3 protein: CASSYAGSPLHF

V gene: TRBV6-5
CDR3 length: 12
D gene: TRBD2
clone size: NA
J gene: TRBJ2-7
CDR3 DNA: TGTGCCAGCAGCCCCACGGGGGGGAAGCAGTACTTC
CDR3 protein: CASSPTGGKQYF

V gene: TRBV7-8
CDR3 length: 17
D gene: TRBD2
clone size: once
J gene: TRBJ2-1
CDR3 DNA: TGTGCCAGCAGCTCGCGACTAGCGGGGGGGCCCCCCAATGAGCAGTTCTTC
CDR3 protein: CASSSRLAGGPPNEQFF

V gene: TRBV4-3
CDR3 length: 19
D gene: NA
clone size: NA
J gene: TRBJ2-3
CDR3 DNA: TGCGCCAGCAGCCAAGATGGGGATTCGGCGGGGGCCGCCACAGATACGCAGTATTTT
CDR3 protein: CASSQDGDSAGAATDTQYF

V gene: TRBV10-3
CDR3 length: 14
D gene: NA
clone size: once
J gene: TRBJ2-5
CDR3 DNA: TGTGCCACCCGGAACCGACTAGAGCGAGAGACCCAGTACTTC
CDR3 protein: CATRNRLERETQYF

V gene: TRBV28
CDR3 length: 16
D gene: NA
clone size: NA
J gene: TRBJ2-7
CDR3 DNA: TGTGCCAGCAGCCCGGGACTCCTTGGATCCCCCTACGAGCAGTACTTC
CDR3 protein: CASSPGLLGSPYEQYF

V gene: TRBV5-8
CDR3 length: 15
D gene: TRBD1
clone size: NA
J gene: TRBJ1-1
CDR3 DNA: TGTGCCAGCAGCTTAAGGACAGGAAGGGGGGTGAATGCTTTCTTT
CDR3 protein: CASSLRTGRGVNAFF

V gene: TRBV6-5
CDR3 length: 14
D gene: TRBD1
clone size: NA
J gene: TRBJ1-2
CDR3 DNA: TGTGCCAGCAGTTACTCGGACAGGGTAGGAGGCTACACCTTC
CDR3 protein: CASSYSDRVGGYTF

V gene: TRBV14
CDR3 length: 13
D gene: TRBD1
clone size: NA
J gene: TRBJ1-2
CDR3 DNA: TGTGCCAGCAGCCGGGACAGGGAAAAGGGCTACACCTTC
CDR3 protein: CASSRDREKGYTF

V gene: TRBV19
CDR3 length: 14
D gene: TRBD2
clone size: NA
J gene: TRBJ2-7
CDR3 DNA: TGTGCCAGTAGTCTGGAAGCGGGGACGTGGGAGCAGTACTTC
CDR3 protein: CASSLEAGTWEQYF

V gene: TRBV13
CDR3 length: 14
D gene: TRBD2
clone size: NA
J gene: TRBJ2-3
CDR3 DNA: TGTGGTACCAGCCGGGGGGGGGCGTCAGATACGCAGTATTTT
CDR3 protein: CGTSRGGASDTQYF

V gene: TRBV6-1
CDR3 length: 15
D gene: TRBD1
clone size: NA
J gene: TRBJ1-1
CDR3 DNA: TGTGCCAGCAGCGTAACGGGACAGGGAGGGACTGAAGCTTTCTTT
CDR3 protein: CASSVTGQGGTEAFF

V gene: TRBV6-4
CDR3 length: 16
D gene: TRBD1
clone size: once
J gene: TRBJ1-6
CDR3 DNA: TGTGCCAGCAGTGACGGGGGGGACAGGGGTAATTCACCCCTCCACTTT
CDR3 protein: CASSDGGDRGNSPLHF

V gene: TRBV5-6
CDR3 length: 12
D gene: TRBD1
clone size: NA
J gene: TRBJ2-7
CDR3 DNA: TGTGCCAGCAGCTTCGGGACAGACGAGCAGTACTTC
CDR3 protein: CASSFGTDEQYF

V gene: TRBV9
CDR3 length: 14
D gene: TRBD1
clone size: NA
J gene: TRBJ1-6
CDR3 DNA: TGTGCCAGCAGCCCTCGACAGGGGGAGTCACCCCTCCACTTT
CDR3 protein: CASSPRQGESPLHF

V gene: TRBV9
CDR3 length: 16
D gene: TRBD1
clone size: NA
J gene: TRBJ2-7
CDR3 DNA: TGTGCCAGCAGCGCGGGGACAGGGGGGGTTTCCTACGAGCAGTACTTC
CDR3 protein: CASSAGTGGVSYEQYF

V gene: TRBV18
CDR3 length: 13
D gene: NA
clone size: NA
J gene: TRBJ1-4
CDR3 DNA: TGTGCCAGCTCACCGTCGGCGGATGAAAAACTGTTTTTT
CDR3 protein: CASSPSADEKLFF

V gene: TRBV2
CDR3 length: 14
D gene: NA
clone size: NA
J gene: TRBJ2-3
CDR3 DNA: TGTGCCAGCAACCGGATGCAGGGAACAGATACGCAGTATTTT
CDR3 protein: CASNRMQGTDTQYF

V gene: TRBV14
CDR3 length: 14
D gene: TRBD1
clone size: NA
J gene: TRBJ1-2
CDR3 DNA: TGTGCCAGCAGCTACGGGACAGGGAACTATGGCTACACCTTC
CDR3 protein: CASSYGTGNYGYTF

V gene: TRBV27
CDR3 length: 15
D gene: NA
clone size: NA
J gene: TRBJ1-4
CDR3 DNA: TGTGCCAGCAGTTCCAGATCAGGGGTAAATGAAAAACTGTTTTTT
CDR3 protein: CASSSRSGVNEKLFF

V gene: TRBV6-6
CDR3 length: 12
D gene: NA
clone size: few
J gene: TRBJ1-6
CDR3 DNA: TGTGCCAGCAGTTACGGAGGGGCACCCCTCCACTTT
CDR3 protein: CASSYGGAPLHF

V gene: TRBV6-6
CDR3 length: 14
D gene: NA
clone size: NA
J gene: TRBJ1-6
CDR3 DNA: TGTGCCAGCAGTTCCGGAGGGGATAATTCACCCCTCCACTTT
CDR3 protein: CASSSGGDNSPLHF

V gene: TRBV10-3
CDR3 length: 14
D gene: NA
clone size: NA
J gene: TRBJ2-3
CDR3 DNA: TGTGCCACCGGGGCTTCGGAGGGTGCAGATACGCAGTATTTT
CDR3 protein: CATGASEGADTQYF

V gene: TRBV4-3
CDR3 length: 15
D gene: TRBD1
clone size: once
J gene: TRBJ2-7
CDR3 DNA: TGCGCCAGCAGCCAAGATCCCGACAGGGGCTACGAGCAGTACTTC
CDR3 protein: CASSQDPDRGYEQYF

V gene: TRBV27
CDR3 length: 17
D gene: NA
clone size: NA
J gene: TRBJ2-7
CDR3 DNA: TGTGCCAGCAGCCGAGGATGGGGAGAGGGTGGGGTCTACGAGCAGTACTTC
CDR3 protein: CASSRGWGEGGVYEQYF